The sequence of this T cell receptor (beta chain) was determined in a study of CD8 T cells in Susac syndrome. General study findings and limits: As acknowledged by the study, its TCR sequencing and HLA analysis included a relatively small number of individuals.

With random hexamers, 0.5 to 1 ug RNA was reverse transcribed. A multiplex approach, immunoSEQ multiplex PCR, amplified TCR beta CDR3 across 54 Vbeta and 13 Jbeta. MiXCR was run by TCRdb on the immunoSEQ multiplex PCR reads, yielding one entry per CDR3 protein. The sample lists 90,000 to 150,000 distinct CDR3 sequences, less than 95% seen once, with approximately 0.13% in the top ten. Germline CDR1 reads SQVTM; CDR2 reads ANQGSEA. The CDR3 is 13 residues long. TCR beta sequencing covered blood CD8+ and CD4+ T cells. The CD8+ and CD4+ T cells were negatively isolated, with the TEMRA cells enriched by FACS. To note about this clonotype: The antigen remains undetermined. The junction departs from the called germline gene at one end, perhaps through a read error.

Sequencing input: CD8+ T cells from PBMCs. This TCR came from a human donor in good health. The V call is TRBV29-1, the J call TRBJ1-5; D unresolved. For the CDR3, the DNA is TGCAGCGTTGTAACGGGTCCGGATCAGCTCCAGCATTTT. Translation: CSVVTGPDQLQHF.